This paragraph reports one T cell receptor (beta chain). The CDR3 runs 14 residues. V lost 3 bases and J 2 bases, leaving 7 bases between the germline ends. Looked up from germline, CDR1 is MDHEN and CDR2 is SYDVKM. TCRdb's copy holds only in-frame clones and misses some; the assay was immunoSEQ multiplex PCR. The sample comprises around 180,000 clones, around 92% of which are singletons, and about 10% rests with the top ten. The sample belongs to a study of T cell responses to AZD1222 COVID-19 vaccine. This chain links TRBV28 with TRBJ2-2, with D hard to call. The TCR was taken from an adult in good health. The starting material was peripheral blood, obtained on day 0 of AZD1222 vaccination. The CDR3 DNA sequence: TGTGCCAGCAGTTTTGCCGGAAACACCGGGGAGCTGTTTTTT. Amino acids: CASSFAGNTGELFF.